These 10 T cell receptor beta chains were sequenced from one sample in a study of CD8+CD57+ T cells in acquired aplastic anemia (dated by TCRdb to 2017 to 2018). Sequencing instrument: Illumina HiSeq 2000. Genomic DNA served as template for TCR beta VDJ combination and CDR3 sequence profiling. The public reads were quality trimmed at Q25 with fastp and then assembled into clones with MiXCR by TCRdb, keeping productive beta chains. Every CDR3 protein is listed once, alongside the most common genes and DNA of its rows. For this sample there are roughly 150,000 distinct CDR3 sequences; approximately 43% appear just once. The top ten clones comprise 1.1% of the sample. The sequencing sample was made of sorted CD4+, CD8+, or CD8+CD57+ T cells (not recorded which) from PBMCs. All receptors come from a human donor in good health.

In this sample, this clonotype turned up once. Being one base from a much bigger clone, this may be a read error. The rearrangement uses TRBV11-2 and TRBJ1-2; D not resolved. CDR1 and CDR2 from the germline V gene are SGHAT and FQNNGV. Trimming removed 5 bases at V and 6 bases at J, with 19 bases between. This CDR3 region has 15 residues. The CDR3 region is CASSPYLVALDGYTF. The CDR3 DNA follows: TGTGCCAGCAGCCCATATCTGGTGGCCCTAGATGGCTACACCTTC.

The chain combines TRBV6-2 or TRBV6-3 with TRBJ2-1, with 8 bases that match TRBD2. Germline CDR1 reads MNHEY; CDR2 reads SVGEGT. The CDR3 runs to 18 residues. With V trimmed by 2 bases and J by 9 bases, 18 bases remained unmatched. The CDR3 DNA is TGTGCCAGCAGTTACGTGCCGGGGGGGAGTGGGAGTATCGTTGAGCAGTTCTTC. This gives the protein CASSYVPGGSGSIVEQFF.

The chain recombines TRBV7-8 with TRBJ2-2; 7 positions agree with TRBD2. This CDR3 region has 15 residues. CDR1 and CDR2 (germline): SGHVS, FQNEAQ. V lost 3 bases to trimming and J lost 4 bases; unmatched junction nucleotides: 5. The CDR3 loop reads CASSLGTTSTGELFF. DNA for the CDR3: TGTGCCAGCAGCTTGGGGACTACGTCCACCGGGGAGCTGTTTTTT.

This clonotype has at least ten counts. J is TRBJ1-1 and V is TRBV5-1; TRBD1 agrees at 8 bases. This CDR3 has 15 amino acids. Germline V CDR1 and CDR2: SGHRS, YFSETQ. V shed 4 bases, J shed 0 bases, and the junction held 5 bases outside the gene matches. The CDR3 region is CASSTRQGMNTEAFF. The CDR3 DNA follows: TGCGCCAGCAGCACCAGACAGGGGATGAACACTGAAGCTTTCTTT.

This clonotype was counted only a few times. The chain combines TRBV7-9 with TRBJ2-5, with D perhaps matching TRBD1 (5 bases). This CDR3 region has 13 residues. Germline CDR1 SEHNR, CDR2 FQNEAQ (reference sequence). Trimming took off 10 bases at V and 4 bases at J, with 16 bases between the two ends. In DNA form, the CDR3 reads TGTGCCATCACCGTTGAAAGGGGAGAGACCCAGTACTTC. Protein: CAITVERGETQYF.

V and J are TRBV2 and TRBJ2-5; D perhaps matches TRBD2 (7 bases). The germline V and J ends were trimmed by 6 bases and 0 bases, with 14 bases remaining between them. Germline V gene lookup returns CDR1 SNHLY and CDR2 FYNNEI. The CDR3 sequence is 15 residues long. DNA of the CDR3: TGTGCCAGCAGAAAGGGGGGGGGATACCAAGAGACCCAGTACTTC. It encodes CASRKGGGYQETQYF.

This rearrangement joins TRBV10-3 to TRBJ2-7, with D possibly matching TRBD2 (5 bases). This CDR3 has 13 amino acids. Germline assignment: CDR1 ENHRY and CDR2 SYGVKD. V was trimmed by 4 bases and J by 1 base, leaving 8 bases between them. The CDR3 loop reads CAISASGSYEQYF. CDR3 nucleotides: TGTGCCATCAGTGCGTCGGGATCCTACGAGCAGTACTTC.

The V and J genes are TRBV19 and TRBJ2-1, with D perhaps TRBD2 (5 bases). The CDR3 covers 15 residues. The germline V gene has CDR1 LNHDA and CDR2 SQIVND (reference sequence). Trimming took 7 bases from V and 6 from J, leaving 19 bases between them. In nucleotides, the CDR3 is TGTGCCAGTATCAGGTCCAGCGGCCACTGCAATGAGCAGTTCTTC. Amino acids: CASIRSSGHCNEQFF.

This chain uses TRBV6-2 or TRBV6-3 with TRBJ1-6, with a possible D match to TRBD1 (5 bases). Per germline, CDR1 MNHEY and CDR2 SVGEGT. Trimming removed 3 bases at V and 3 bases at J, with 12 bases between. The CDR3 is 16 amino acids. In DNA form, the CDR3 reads TGTGCCAGCAGTTATTCCCGGGGCCGCTATAATTCACCCCTCCACTTT. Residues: CASSYSRGRYNSPLHF.

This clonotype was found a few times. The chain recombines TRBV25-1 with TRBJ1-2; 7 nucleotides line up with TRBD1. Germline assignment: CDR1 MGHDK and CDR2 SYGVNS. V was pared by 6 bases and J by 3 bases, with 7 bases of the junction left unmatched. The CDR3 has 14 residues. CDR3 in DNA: TGTGCCAGCAGGGCTACAGGGGTATACTATGGCTACACCTTC. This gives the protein CASRATGVYYGYTF.